This T cell receptor (beta chain) appears in the sequencing data of a study of vaccination and CD4 T cells after COVID-19. Note on this clonotype: Its target is unknown.

This CDR3 has 14 amino acids. The V gene's germline CDR1 is SGHTS and CDR2 YDEGEE. Trimming pared 0 bases from V and 8 bases from J, leaving 12 bases between. Researchers used the Oncomine TCR Beta short-read assay to sequence DNA from cultured CD4+ T cells. From cultured CD4+ T cells, genomic DNA was extracted. MiXCR, run by TCRdb on the PCR reads, gives a single entry per CDR3 protein. This sample has about 15,000 distinct CDR3 sequences, with 60% found just once. Regarding treatment: approximately nine-day PBMC culture with coronavirus spike peptide pools or control peptides (ViraFEST assay). Sequencing used CD4+ T cells from blood, cultured in vitro. The chain uses TRBV5-8 and TRBJ2-1; D is unclear. This TCR was sampled from a human donor who had recovered from COVID-19. This CDR3 is CASSLGSSGDEQFF. CDR3 DNA sequence: TGTGCCAGCAGCTTGGGATCGTCGGGCGATGAGCAGTTCTTC.